The present T cell receptor beta chain was sequenced within a study of cytomegalovirus exposure and HLA in healthy donors. The CDR3 has 17 amino acids. V dropped 7 bases and J dropped 6 bases, with 24 bases sitting between them. Germline CDR1 and CDR2: MNHEY and SMNVEV (reference sequence). In the PCR, 60 Vbeta and 13 Jbeta primers were used. Libraries were prepared by immunoSEQ multiplex PCR; TCRdb keeps only in-frame clonotypes and omits some of them. The sample consists of around 140,000 clones, around 77% of them appearing once. Donors had nominal health at sampling but likely had unrecorded immune exposures.

The J gene is TRBJ1-4, the V gene TRBV27; possible D gene TRBD1, 5 bases. The material sequenced was PBMCs. The clonotype originates from a woman in her sixties or seventies in good health and CMV-seronegative. DNA for the CDR3: TGTGCCAGCAAGCGTTCAGGGCACAACCCGGGGGATGAAAAACTGTTTTTT. Encoded protein: CASKRSGHNPGDEKLFF.